This T cell receptor (beta chain) was identified in a study of CD8+ T cells in alopecia areata. Looking at the study overall: Those patients who were treated received oral tofacitinib, which was given at 5 to 10 mg twice daily for moderate-to-severe alopecia areata. It was 6 to 18 months of tofacitinib, and then there were 6 months off drug.

Sequencing relied on a cDNA template that was reverse transcribed from extracted RNA. Libraries were prepared by immunoSEQ multiplex PCR; TCRdb keeps only in-frame clonotypes and omits some of them. This table has some 240,000 clones, around 62% appearing once. Those with alopecia areata gave lesional scalp punch biopsies and peripheral blood. This clone was seen just once. The CDR3 contains 16 residues. Trimming removed 2 bases at V and 2 bases at J, with 15 bases between. In germline, CDR1 is MNHEY, CDR2 SVGAGI. The source is a human donor with alopecia areata. This chain joins TRBV6-5 and TRBJ1-2; D might be TRBD1 (6 bases). The sequences come from CD4+ T cells sorted from blood, collected at week 0. The CDR3 is CASSYQGRTLNYGYTF. In DNA, the CDR3 is TGTGCCAGCAGTTACCAGGGGCGAACTTTAAACTATGGCTACACCTTC.